This entry lists 5 T cell receptor beta chains sequenced from one sample in a study of T-cell reconstitution after alpha-beta-depleted transplantation in children. Molecular barcoding with unique molecular identifiers was used for the TCRbeta library. From the PCR reads, TCRdb called clonotypes with MiXCR, one entry per CDR3 protein. This table has about 580,000 distinct CDR3 sequences, roughly 27% appearing once. This material consisted of PBMCs, taken before TCRalphabeta/CD19-depleted stem cell transplant. The receptors here all came from a boy in the first two years of life with Wiskott-Aldrich syndrome, due to receive a stem cell transplant.

The V call is TRBV11-2, the J call TRBJ2-1; 8 nucleotides agree with TRBD1. The V segment lost 6 bases and the J segment 2 bases; nucleotides outside the gene matches: 6. Germline V lookup: CDR1 SGHAT, CDR2 FQNNGV. The CDR3 is made up of 15 amino acids. The CDR3 DNA sequence: TGTGCCAGCAGAAAACAGGGGGGCCCCTACAATGAGCAGTTCTTC. Amino acid sequence: CASRKQGGPYNEQFF.

This rearrangement joins TRBV12-3 or TRBV12-4 to TRBJ2-2; TRBD2 is a possible D gene (5 bases). This CDR3 contains 14 residues. The V gene lost 8 bases and the J gene lost 4 bases, with 14 bases spanning the gap. The CDR3 DNA sequence: TGTGCCAGCCAATCGGACTCAATCACCGGGGAGCTGTTTTTT. Translation: CASQSDSITGELFF.

The J gene is TRBJ2-1, the V gene TRBV7-8, with 8 bases matching TRBD2. Germline V gene data show CDR1 as SGHVS and CDR2 as FQNEAQ. The junction had 10 bases not matched to a gene; V was cut back by 1 base and J by 5 bases. The CDR3 covers 17 residues. This chain's CDR3 is CASSLVGWTSKNNEQFF. The CDR3 coding sequence is TGTGCCAGCAGCTTAGTTGGTTGGACTAGCAAAAACAATGAGCAGTTCTTC.

The table lists this clonotype with a few counts. The chain combines TRBV11-3 with TRBJ2-3, with 10 bases fitting TRBD1. The germline V gene encodes CDR1 SGHNT and CDR2 YENEEA. The CDR3 has 17 residues. With 4 bases clipped from V and 5 bases from J, the junction kept 12 bases outside the gene matches. This chain's CDR3 is CASSSAEGQGFIDTQYF. The DNA for the CDR3 is TGTGCCAGCAGCTCCGCCGAGGGACAGGGGTTTATAGATACGCAGTATTTT.

The CDR3 DNA reads TGTGCCAGCAGCGGGACAGGCACTGAAGCTTTCTTT. Amino acid sequence: CASSGTGTEAFF. The chain employs TRBV2 and TRBJ1-1, with 8 bases aligning to TRBD1. Germline values: CDR1 SNHLY, CDR2 FYNNEI. J was trimmed by 4 bases and V by 6 bases; bases with no gene match: 1. The CDR3 runs 12 residues.